A single sample gave rise to the 13 T cell receptor beta chains below, sequenced in a study of cytomegalovirus exposure and HLA in healthy donors. PCR was performed using 60 Vbeta and 13 Jbeta primers. Measured with immunoSEQ multiplex PCR; TCRdb has only the in-frame clones, and not every one. The profile covers more than 90,000 clones, with 65% to 85% appearing a single time and approximately 2% taken by the ten largest. The sequencing input was PBMCs. The receptors stem from a woman aged 40 to 50 in good health and CMV-seronegative.

This clone was picked up a small number of times. V and J are TRBV7-9 and TRBJ1-4; D uncertain. CDR1 is SEHNR, CDR2 FQNEAQ, per germline (reference sequence). The V end was cut by 5 bases, the J end by 5 bases, with 9 bases between. There are 13 residues in the CDR3. The CDR3 DNA reads as TGTGCCAGCAGCCCAGGCTCGAATGAAAAACTGTTTTTT. This codes for CASSPGSNEKLFF. Filled out from reference TRBV7-9 and TRBJ1-4, the complete variable domain reads DTGVSQNPRHKITKRGQNVTFRCDPISEHNRLYWYRQTLGQGPEFLTYFQNEAQLEKSRLLSDRFSAERPKGSFSTLEIQRTEQGDSAMYLCASSPGSNEKLFFGSGTQLSVL.

This clone was observed a handful of times. J is TRBJ1-6 and V is TRBV6-5, with TRBD1 matching over 8 bases. The trim removed 7 bases at V and 10 bases at J, leaving 12 bases unmatched. The germline gives CDR1 MNHEY, CDR2 SVGAGI. The CDR3 has 15 residues. The CDR3 coding sequence is TGTGCCAGCACTACGACCGGACAGGGCAGGTCACCCCTCCACTTT. This translates into CASTTTGQGRSPLHF.

The sample holds a few counts of this clone. CDR3 sequence: CASSPRTSVITDTQYF. The CDR3 region has the DNA TGTGCCAGCAGCCCCCGGACTAGCGTGATCACAGATACGCAGTATTTT. The chain joins TRBV13 to TRBJ2-3; 9 nucleotides align to TRBD2. There are 16 residues in the CDR3. The V gene end was trimmed by 5 bases and the J gene end by 2 bases; junction bases not matched to a gene: 8. Germline-derived CDR1 and CDR2 are PRHDT and FYEKMQ (reference sequence).

This chain links TRBV5-4 with TRBJ1-2, with D perhaps TRBD1 (6 bases). V lost 10 bases and J lost 4, with 14 bases in between. The CDR3 runs to 12 residues. Germline CDR1 is SGHNT and CDR2 is YYREEE (reference sequence). CDR3 sequence (DNA): TGTGCCGGTCACAGGGCTGGCTATGGCTACACCTTC. This encodes CAGHRAGYGYTF.

This rearrangement joins TRBV6-5 to TRBJ2-7; TRBD1 matches at 7 bases. Germline CDR1 MNHEY, CDR2 SVGAGI. The CDR3 totals 14 residues. Trimming took 8 bases from V and 5 from J; bases not matched to a gene: 12. For the CDR3, the DNA is TGTGCCAGCCGGACATTCAGGGGGTCCAACGAGCAGTACTTC. Its translation: CASRTFRGSNEQYF.

This clone was observed a handful of times. The genes are TRBV7-2 and TRBJ1-4, with 7 nucleotides matching TRBD1. In germline, CDR1 is SGHTA, CDR2 FQGNSA. This CDR3 comprises 13 residues. With V trimmed by 6 bases and J by 8 bases, 6 bases remained unmatched. The CDR3 reads CASRTGVREKLFF. CDR3 sequence (DNA): TGTGCCAGCAGAACAGGGGTGCGGGAAAAACTGTTTTTT.

The chain combines TRBV19 with TRBJ2-1, with 12 bases that match TRBD2. Germline V lookup: CDR1 LNHDA, CDR2 SQIVND (reference sequence). The CDR3 is 14 amino acids. Trimming removed 1 base from V and 12 bases from J; junction bases left unmatched: 4. In nucleotides, the CDR3 is TGTGCCAGTAGTATAGTCGCTAGCGGGAGGGTGCAGTTCTTC. As protein: CASSIVASGRVQFF.

This chain joins TRBV19 and TRBJ1-2; D may be TRBD1 (5 bases). The V gene's germline CDR1 is LNHDA and CDR2 SQIVND (reference sequence). This CDR3 comprises 14 residues. Trimming pared 3 bases from V and 1 base from J, leaving 9 bases between. CDR3 protein: CASSMAGLNYGYTF. CDR3 nucleotide sequence: TGTGCCAGTAGTATGGCGGGGCTTAACTATGGCTACACCTTC.

J is TRBJ2-4 and V is TRBV18; 11 bases match TRBD2. The CDR3 runs to 16 residues. Germline CDR1 and CDR2: KGHSH and LQKENI. Trimming at V came to 0 bases and at J to 6 bases, leaving 4 bases not matched to a gene. The DNA of the CDR3 is TGTGCCAGCTCACCACCCCTAGCGGGGGGTATAAACATTCAGTACTTC. Amino acid sequence: CASSPPLAGGINIQYF.

This chain's CDR3 is CASSLRRVGIGTVESSYNSPLHF. Written as DNA, the CDR3 is TGTGCCAGCAGTTTACGGAGGGTCGGTATAGGGACAGTTGAGAGCTCCTATAATTCACCCCTCCACTTT. The V and J genes are TRBV28 and TRBJ1-6; 7 bases match TRBD1. Per germline, CDR1 MDHEN and CDR2 SYDVKM. The CDR3 is 23 amino acids. V lost 2 bases to trimming and J lost 0 bases; unmatched junction nucleotides: 22.

The chain joins TRBV2 to TRBJ2-3, with TRBD2 as a possible D gene (7 bases). Trimming cost V 3 bases and J 2 bases, with 9 bases left between them. Germline CDR1 and CDR2: SNHLY and FYNNEI. CDR3 length: 14 residues. The CDR3: CASSEAGATDTQYF. The CDR3 nucleotides are TGTGCCAGCAGTGAGGCGGGGGCCACAGATACGCAGTATTTT.

CDR3 sequence reads: CASSIRTGQNSPLHF. The CDR3 bases are TGTGCCAGTAGTATAAGGACAGGACAAAATTCACCCCTCCACTTT. The chain uses TRBV19 and TRBJ1-6; TRBD1 aligns across 7 bases. V lost 2 bases, J lost 7 bases, and 5 bases stayed unmatched. Germline V gene sequence: CDR1 LNHDA, CDR2 SQIVND (reference sequence). The CDR3 contains 15 residues.

This chain connects TRBV12-5 to TRBJ2-3, with D maybe TRBD2 (6 bases). The V gene lost 6 bases and the J gene lost 3 bases, with 10 bases spanning the gap. The CDR3 is 13 amino acids. The germline CDR1 and CDR2 sequences are LGHNT and FRNRAP. The CDR3 DNA reads TGTGCTAGTGGACCGGGAGTGACAGATACGCAGTATTTT. It is translated as CASGPGVTDTQYF.